The sequence of this T cell receptor (beta chain) was determined in a study of T cell responses to AZD1222 COVID-19 vaccine. The study, taken as a whole, reports: Repertoires were obtained solely post-peak T cell response.

Data came from immunoSEQ multiplex PCR; TCRdb stores just in-frame clones and leaves some out. This table has tens of thousands of clones, approximately 85% appearing once. This clone was seen only once. Its antigen is undetermined. CDR1 and CDR2 from the germline V gene are MNHEY and SVGAGI. The CDR3 is 14 residues long. Trimming took off 0 bases at V and 5 bases at J, with 8 bases between the two ends. Material: peripheral blood, obtained 28 days after the second AZD1222 dose. The chain joins TRBV6-5 to TRBJ1-3; D remains ambiguous. This receptor was obtained from an adult who received the AZD1222 COVID-19 vaccine. The DNA of the CDR3 is TGTGCCAGCAGTTACTCCCAGGATCGAAACACCATATATTTT. Encoded protein: CASSYSQDRNTIYF.